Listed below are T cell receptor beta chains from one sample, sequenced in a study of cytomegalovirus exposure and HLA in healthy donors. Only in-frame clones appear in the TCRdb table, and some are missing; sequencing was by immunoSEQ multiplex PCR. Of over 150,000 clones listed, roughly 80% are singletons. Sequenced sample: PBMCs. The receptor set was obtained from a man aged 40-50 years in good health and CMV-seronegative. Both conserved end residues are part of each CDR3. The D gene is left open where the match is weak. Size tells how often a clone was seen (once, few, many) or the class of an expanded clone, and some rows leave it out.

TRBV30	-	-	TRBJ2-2	TGTGCCTGGAGGGACAGACGGACCGGGGAGCTGTTTTTT	CAWRDRRTGELFF
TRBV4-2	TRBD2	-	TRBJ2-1	TGTGCCAGCAGCCAAGCTACTAGCGTTGCCAATGAGCAGTTCTTC	CASSQATSVANEQFF
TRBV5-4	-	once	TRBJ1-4	TGTGCCAGCAGCTTGTTTCGGGGAGCTGGTCTGTTTTTT	CASSLFRGAGLFF
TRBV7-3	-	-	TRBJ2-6	TGTGCCAGCAGCTTATACGGTTCATTGGGGGCCAACGTCCTGACTTTC	CASSLYGSLGANVLTF
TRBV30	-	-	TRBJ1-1	TGTGCCTGGAGTTCCTGGGGGCCCCATGGAACCACTGAAGCTTTCTTT	CAWSSWGPHGTTEAFF
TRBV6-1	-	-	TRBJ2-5	TGTGCCAGCACCCGAGGGGGTGGGACCCAGTACTTC	CASTRGGGTQYF
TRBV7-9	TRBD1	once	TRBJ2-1	TGTGCCAGCAGCCTGATAAGACAGGGAGATGAGCAGTTCTTC	CASSLIRQGDEQFF
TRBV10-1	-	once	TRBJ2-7	TGCGCCGTTTCGCAGGGAAGGGTAGGCGAGCAGTACTTC	CAVSQGRVGEQYF
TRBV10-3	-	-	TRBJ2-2	TGTGCCATCAGTGAGTCCGGAGGGGCCGGGGAGCTGTTTTTT	CAISESGGAGELFF
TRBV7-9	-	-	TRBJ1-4	TGTGCCAGCAGCTTCGCGTCAGGATCCTCAAATGAAAAACTGTTTTTT	CASSFASGSSNEKLFF
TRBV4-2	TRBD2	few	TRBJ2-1	TGTGCCAGCAGCCAAGCCGGGACTAGCGGGGGGCCCTACAATGAGCAGTTCTTC	CASSQAGTSGGPYNEQFF
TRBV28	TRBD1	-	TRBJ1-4	TGTGCCAGCAGCAATCCGGGACAGAATGAAAAACTGTTTTTT	CASSNPGQNEKLFF
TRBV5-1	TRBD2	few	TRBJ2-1	TGCGCCAGCAGAGATGCGGGGGGGTACAAGGGGAATGAGCAGTTCTTC	CASRDAGGYKGNEQFF
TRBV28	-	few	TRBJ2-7	TGTGCCAGCAGAACAGGGGGGGGATCCTACGAGCAGTACTTC	CASRTGGGSYEQYF
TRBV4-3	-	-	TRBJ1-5	TGCGCCAGCAGCCAAGATAGATATCAGCCCCAGCATTTT	CASSQDRYQPQHF
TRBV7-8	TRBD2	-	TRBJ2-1	TGTGCCAGCAGCTTAGAGGGCGGGGGCTACAATGAGCAGTTCTTC	CASSLEGGGYNEQFF
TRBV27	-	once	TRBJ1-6	TGTGCCAGCAGTTTTTCGGTTCTTCCCGCGATACATTCACCCCTCCACTTT	CASSFSVLPAIHSPLHF